Listed below are T cell receptor beta chains from one sample, sequenced in a study of blood T cell repertoires in COVID-19. Repertoires were generated with immunoSEQ multiplex PCR, while TCRdb's copy carries only in-frame clones and drops some. The sample shows approximately 250,000 clones, around 93% of them seen only once. The sequenced material came from PBMCs or T cells enriched from blood (not recorded which). Every receptor here comes from a man in his forties who had been exposed to COVID-19. Both conserved end residues are part of each CDR3. Fields, in order: D gene, clone size, V gene, CDR3 protein. The D gene is left open where the match is weak. Only part of the rows carry a size: once, few, many, or a class if the clone is expanded.

NA,NA,TRBV5-1,CASSIGQKDEQFF
TRBD2,NA,TRBV30,CAWTHKTSGTYEQYF
NA,few,TRBV19,CASRTDSNSNQPQHF
NA,NA,TRBV28,CASSTGNNYGYTF
NA,once,TRBV28,CASRRGTASEAFF
TRBD1,NA,TRBV18,CASSPWTGDTEAFF
NA,NA,TRBV19,CASSTHRVGSNTEAFF
NA,NA,TRBV30,CAWSAGTRHNEQFF
TRBD1,NA,TRBV24-1,CATRDRGKTEAFF
NA,NA,TRBV11-1,CASSLAGATGNTIYF
TRBD2,NA,TRBV7-9,CASKPYGTTYNEQFF
NA,NA,TRBV5-1,CASSLRLLASSRYTGELFF
NA,NA,TRBV13,CASSPRGRPLLYF
NA,once,TRBV10-2,CASRGVEAFF
NA,NA,TRBV6-2/TRBV6-3,CASSFLGGVDTEAFF
NA,NA,TRBV11-3,CASSLGGLGAFF